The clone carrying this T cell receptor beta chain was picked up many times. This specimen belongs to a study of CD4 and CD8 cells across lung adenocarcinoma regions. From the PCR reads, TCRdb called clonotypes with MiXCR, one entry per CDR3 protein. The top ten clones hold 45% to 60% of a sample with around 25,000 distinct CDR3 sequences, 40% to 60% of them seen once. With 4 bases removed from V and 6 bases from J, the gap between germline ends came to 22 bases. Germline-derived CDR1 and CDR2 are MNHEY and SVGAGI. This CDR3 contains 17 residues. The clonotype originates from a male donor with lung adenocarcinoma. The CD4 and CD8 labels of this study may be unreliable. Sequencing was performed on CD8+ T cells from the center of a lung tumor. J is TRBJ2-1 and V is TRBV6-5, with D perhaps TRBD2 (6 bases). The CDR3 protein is CASSSRDFRGFGNEQFF. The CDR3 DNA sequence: TGTGCCAGCAGTTCCAGGGACTTCCGCGGATTTGGCAATGAGCAGTTCTTC.